This TCR beta chain was recovered during a study of Graves' ophthalmopathy and Graves' hyperthyroidism. Study outcomes and limitations: A 13-signature model separated ophthalmopathy from stable hyperthyroidism, about 88% sensitivity, roughly 81% specificity. Among expanded thyroid clonotypes above 0.001 frequency, most also occurred in blood.

Aged 18 to 65, hyperthyroidism patients had been newly diagnosed, with under 2 months' duration. The PBMCs had their origin in around 9.1 ml of fresh peripheral blood. This clonotype was seen repeatedly, ten times or more. Its matching antigen is unknown. Amplified material comprised TCR beta CDR3 regions derived from RNA transcripts. Second-round multiplex PCR came after a first-round RT-PCR that employed HTBI primers. One entry per CDR3 protein, called by TCRdb with MiXCR from the multiplex PCR reads. Found here are just over 600,000 distinct CDR3 sequences, 20% to 25% of them singletons; the top ten hold more than 5.5%. Trimming shortened V by 6 bases and J by 5 bases, and 11 bases separated the two germline ends. Looked up from germline, CDR1 is MNHEY and CDR2 is SMNVEV (reference sequence). CDR3 size: 12 residues.

The source is a young woman with stable Graves' hyperthyroidism. Some clones in this sample may be carry-over from other donors' samples. The chain joins TRBV27 to TRBJ2-7; D not resolved. Sequenced: peripheral blood. The CDR3 loop reads CASSRNRDEQYF. The CDR3 nucleotides are TGTGCCAGCAGCCGTAACCGGGACGAGCAGTACTTC.